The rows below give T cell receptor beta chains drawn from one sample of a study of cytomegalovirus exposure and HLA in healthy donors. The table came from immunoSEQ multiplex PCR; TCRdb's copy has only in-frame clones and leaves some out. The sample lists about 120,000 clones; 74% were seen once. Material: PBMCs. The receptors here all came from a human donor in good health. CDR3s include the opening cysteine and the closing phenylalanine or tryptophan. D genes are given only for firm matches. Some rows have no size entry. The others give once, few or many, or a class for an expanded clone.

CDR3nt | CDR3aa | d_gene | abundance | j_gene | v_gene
TGTGCCAGCAGGAAGGGACAGGGGGCAGGTGAAGCTTTCTTT | CASRKGQGAGEAFF | TRBD1 | . | TRBJ1-1 | TRBV6-1
TGTGCCAGCAGCTTAGAACAGGGTCGGGGCTACACCTTC | CASSLEQGRGYTF | . | few | TRBJ1-2 | TRBV7-9
TGTGCCAGCAGCTTGAACGGTCAGCCCCAGCATTTT | CASSLNGQPQHF | . | . | TRBJ1-5 | TRBV7-2
TGCGCCAGCAGCCAAGACAGTGAGGAGGGGGAGACCCAGTACTTC | CASSQDSEEGETQYF | . | few | TRBJ2-5 | TRBV4-3
TGTGCCAGCAATCCGGGACTGATAAGCACAGATACGCAGTATTTT | CASNPGLISTDTQYF | . | . | TRBJ2-3 | TRBV28
TGTGCCAGCAGTTACTCCAGGGGACGATACGAGCAGTACTTC | CASSYSRGRYEQYF | . | . | TRBJ2-7 | TRBV6-5
TGTGCCAGCAGTTACATAGGGGGGGGCCGAAATACGCAGTATTTT | CASSYIGGGRNTQYF | . | . | TRBJ2-3 | TRBV6-6
TGTGCCAGCAGCTTGCCCAAGACTAGCGGGACCCACACCGGGGAGCTGTTTTTT | CASSLPKTSGTHTGELFF | TRBD2 | . | TRBJ2-2 | TRBV5-4
TGCGCCAGCAGCTTGGGGGATGACAGGTCTAATGAGCAGTTCTTC | CASSLGDDRSNEQFF | . | . | TRBJ2-1 | TRBV5-1
TGTGCCAGCAGTTACACGAAGGACAGGGTCTTGCAGTTCTTC | CASSYTKDRVLQFF | TRBD1 | . | TRBJ2-1 | TRBV6-5
TGTGCCATAAACGAACCGGGACAGGGAGATGAGCAGTTCTTC | CAINEPGQGDEQFF | TRBD1 | . | TRBJ2-1 | TRBV10-3
TGTGCCTGGAGTCCCTCAGGGGATTCACCCCTCCACTTT | CAWSPSGDSPLHF | . | . | TRBJ1-6 | TRBV30
TGTGCCAGTAGTATAGATCCGGGAGGTGAAGCTTTCTTT | CASSIDPGGEAFF | . | few | TRBJ1-1 | TRBV19
TGTGCCAGCAGCCAGGGGACAGGGCTTTATACTGAAGCTTTCTTT | CASSQGTGLYTEAFF | TRBD1 | . | TRBJ1-1 | TRBV7-9
TGTGCCAGTAGGTTCGGTGCCCCGAACACCGGGGAGCTGTTTTTT | CASRFGAPNTGELFF | . | . | TRBJ2-2 | TRBV19
TGTGCCAGCAGCCCTACAGGTTTCAACGAGCAGTACTTC | CASSPTGFNEQYF | . | . | TRBJ2-7 | TRBV7-8
TGTGCCAGCAGCCGGACAGGGGGCTACAACGAGCAGTACTTC | CASSRTGGYNEQYF | TRBD1 | few | TRBJ2-7 | TRBV5-6
TGTGCCAGCAGCCCGAGGACAGGGGACACGAGCAGTCGGTCCGAGCAGTACTTC | CASSPRTGDTSSRSEQYF | TRBD1 | . | TRBJ2-7 | TRBV7-2
TGTGCCAGCACCAACAGGGGGCGAACCACCGGGGAGCTGTTTTTT | CASTNRGRTTGELFF | TRBD1 | few | TRBJ2-2 | TRBV27
TGCGCCAGCAGCATTCATCTCGGGGGGACAGGGGGTAATTCACCCCTCCACTTT | CASSIHLGGTGGNSPLHF | TRBD1 | . | TRBJ1-6 | TRBV5-1
TGCGCCAGCAGCCTCACTAGCGGGGGGGCCCTGAGGAGAGATACGCAGTATTTT | CASSLTSGGALRRDTQYF | TRBD2 | . | TRBJ2-3 | TRBV4-1
TGCGCCAGCAGCCTTGGATATCCCGATGACGGGGTGAACACTGAAGCTTTCTTT | CASSLGYPDDGVNTEAFF | . | . | TRBJ1-1 | TRBV5-1
TGCGCCAGCAGTGGACAGGGGGCCGGCGGGGAGCTGTTTTTT | CASSGQGAGGELFF | TRBD1 | . | TRBJ2-2 | TRBV10-1
TGCAGCGTTGATGCGACTCTGAACACTGAAGCTTTCTTT | CSVDATLNTEAFF | . | . | TRBJ1-1 | TRBV29-1
TGTGCCTGGAGACTTACCAGGGAGCAGTACTTC | CAWRLTREQYF | . | . | TRBJ2-7 | TRBV30
TGTGCCAGCAGCCCTGGAGAGGTAGCGGGAGCGGGTGAGCAGTTCTTC | CASSPGEVAGAGEQFF | TRBD2 | . | TRBJ2-1 | TRBV5-6
TGTGCCAGCAGCTTGGCCCCGGGAGGATACGAGCAGTACTTC | CASSLAPGGYEQYF | TRBD2 | . | TRBJ2-7 | TRBV5-6
TGTGCCAGCAGCCTCGACCCTAGAGGCGGCTACACCTTC | CASSLDPRGGYTF | . | . | TRBJ1-2 | TRBV14
TGTGCCAGCAGCATACTAGCGGGGGTCGTCCATGAGCAGTTCTTC | CASSILAGVVHEQFF | TRBD2 | once | TRBJ2-1 | TRBV7-2
TGCGCCAGCAGCTGGACTAGCGGACTTTACAATGAGCAGTTCTTC | CASSWTSGLYNEQFF | TRBD2 | few | TRBJ2-1 | TRBV5-1
TGTGCCAGCAGCCAAGATTACGGGGACAGTACAGATACGCAGTATTTT | CASSQDYGDSTDTQYF | TRBD1 | once | TRBJ2-3 | TRBV14
TGCAGCGTTGGTGGGCTAGCCGGGGGGCCCCAAGAGACCCAGTACTTC | CSVGGLAGGPQETQYF | . | . | TRBJ2-5 | TRBV29-1
TGTTCCAGCAGCTCAGAAGGGACTAGCGGGAGAAGCGGGGAGCTGTTTTTT | CSSSSEGTSGRSGELFF | TRBD2 | . | TRBJ2-2 | TRBV7-9
TGTGCCAGCAGCTCTACCCTTGGACAGGGGGGCACCATATATTTT | CASSSTLGQGGTIYF | TRBD1 | once | TRBJ1-3 | TRBV7-2
TGTGCCAGCAGCGTAGGGGGGGGGACTCCCACCCAGTATTTT | CASSVGGGTPTQYF | TRBD2 | once | TRBJ2-3 | TRBV9
TGTGCCAGCAGCGTGGGTGCTAGCGGGGCCACAGATACGCAGTATTTT | CASSVGASGATDTQYF | TRBD2 | . | TRBJ2-3 | TRBV9
TGCGCCAGCAGCCACTTGACCGGGACAGGGGGCACAGATACGCAGTATTTT | CASSHLTGTGGTDTQYF | TRBD1 | . | TRBJ2-3 | TRBV4-3
TGTGCCATCGGACAGGGCACGCAGTATTTT | CAIGQGTQYF | TRBD1 | . | TRBJ2-3 | TRBV27
TGTGCCAGCAGTTCCCCATCCGGACAGGGGCGTCAGCCCCAGCATTTT | CASSSPSGQGRQPQHF | TRBD1 | . | TRBJ1-5 | TRBV28
TGCAGCGTAGGACAGGGGGCTGGAGAGACCCAGTACTTC | CSVGQGAGETQYF | TRBD1 | . | TRBJ2-5 | TRBV29-1
TGTGCCAGCAGCTTAGGAAGGCTAGCGGGAGACCAAGAGACCCAGTACTTC | CASSLGRLAGDQETQYF | TRBD2 | . | TRBJ2-5 | TRBV11-2
TGCGCCAGCTGCTATAGCGGGGGGGCCGAGACCCAGTACTTC | CASCYSGGAETQYF | TRBD2 | . | TRBJ2-5 | TRBV5-1
TGCGCCAGCAGCTTGGATCCGACAGGGACTTCACCCCTCCACTTT | CASSLDPTGTSPLHF | TRBD1 | . | TRBJ1-6 | TRBV5-1
TGTGCCAGCAGCTCCAGGGGACAGGGGGAATCTGGAAACACCATATATTTT | CASSSRGQGESGNTIYF | TRBD1 | . | TRBJ1-3 | TRBV11-2
TGTGCCAGCAGCAAAAGGGACAGGGGGCGAGACGAGCAGTACTTC | CASSKRDRGRDEQYF | TRBD1 | . | TRBJ2-7 | TRBV13
TGTGCCATCAGTGCTACGACAGGGGTGATGAACACTGAAGCTTTCTTT | CAISATTGVMNTEAFF | TRBD1 | once | TRBJ1-1 | TRBV10-3
TGTGCCAGCAGTCGGACAGCGGATAACTATGGCTACACCTTC | CASSRTADNYGYTF | . | . | TRBJ1-2 | TRBV2
TGCGCCAGCTCGGCCGGAGGGACGACTGGAAACACCATATATTTT | CASSAGGTTGNTIYF | . | . | TRBJ1-3 | TRBV5-1
TGTGCCAGCTCACCAAGGCAGGGGGATCAGCCCCAGCATTTT | CASSPRQGDQPQHF | TRBD1 | once | TRBJ1-5 | TRBV18
TGTGCCAGCAGTTTCCCCGACAGAAACGAGCAGTACTTC | CASSFPDRNEQYF | . | . | TRBJ2-7 | TRBV6-6
TGTGCCAGCACCAGCACCGGGGAGCTGTTTTTT | CASTSTGELFF | . | . | TRBJ2-2 | TRBV25-1
TGCGCCAGCAGTCACTACATAGGGACTAGGCCCTACAATGAGCAGTTCTTC | CASSHYIGTRPYNEQFF | TRBD2 | . | TRBJ2-1 | TRBV23-1
TGTGCCTCTGGCGACCTTAGCCTCCCAGATACGCAGTATTTT | CASGDLSLPDTQYF | . | . | TRBJ2-3 | TRBV14
TGTGCCAGCACAGGACAGGTGAACACCGGGGAGCTGTTTTTT | CASTGQVNTGELFF | TRBD1 | . | TRBJ2-2 | TRBV28
TGTGCCAGCGTAAACAGGGCTCGGTATGGCTACACCTTC | CASVNRARYGYTF | . | . | TRBJ1-2 | TRBV2
TGCAGCGTTGATGAGACAGGGGAACAAGAGACCCAGTACTTC | CSVDETGEQETQYF | TRBD1 | once | TRBJ2-5 | TRBV29-1
TGCGCCAGCAGCTATGGGCCCACTCAGCCCCAGCATTTT | CASSYGPTQPQHF | . | . | TRBJ1-5 | TRBV5-1
TGTGCCAGCAATACTATACAGGGATCAAACACCATATATTTT | CASNTIQGSNTIYF | . | . | TRBJ1-3 | TRBV6-1